This TCR beta chain was identified during a study of T cell changes during pregnancy in multiple sclerosis. The CDR3 extends over 13 amino acids. The germline V gene encodes CDR1 SGHNT and CDR2 YENEEA. The V end was cut by 5 bases, the J end by 3 bases, with 11 bases between. Sequenced by immunoSEQ multiplex PCR; TCRdb stores in-frame clones only, minus some. In the table there are fewer than 90,000 clones, roughly 93% of which are singletons. This TCR was recovered from a female donor in good health, enrolled as a control in a pregnancy study. The rearrangement joins TRBV11-3 to TRBJ2-7; a possible D gene is TRBD2 (5 bases). The sample was peripheral blood, taken in the third trimester of pregnancy. The chain's CDR3 is CASSSRSGYEQYF. The DNA of the CDR3 is TGTGCCAGCAGCAGTCGAAGCGGCTACGAGCAGTACTTC.